This is a list of T cell receptor beta chains from one sample in a study of molecular identifiers for immune sequencing clone quantification. TCRdb called the PCR reads again in MiXCR, with one record for every CDR3 protein. Here the sample spans 97,000 or so distinct CDR3 sequences, around 24% being singletons. The material sequenced was naive CD8+ T cells from blood, with Jurkat cell RNA spiked in. These TCRs come from a human donor in good health. Some libraries in this study had Jurkat cell RNA spiked in. Both conserved end residues are part of each CDR3. D genes are given only for firm matches. Expanded clones are given a class, and other clones once, few, many or no size at all.

j_call cdr3_length d_call clone_size v_call cdr3_nt cdr3_aa
TRBJ1-1 12 . many TRBV10-3 TGTGCCATCAACACGCATGGGACTGAAGCTTTCTTT CAINTHGTEAFF
TRBJ2-7 12 . many TRBV20-1 TGCAGTGCTAGAAAAGGGGCCTACGAGCAGTACTTC CSARKGAYEQYF
TRBJ2-1 14 TRBD2 many TRBV30 TGTGCCTGGACGACTAGCGGGTCCTACAATGAGCAGTTCTTC CAWTTSGSYNEQFF
TRBJ2-7 16 TRBD2 . TRBV4-3 TGCGCCAGCAGCCACGAACTAGCGGGAGCTTCCTACGAGCAGCACTTC CASSHELAGASYEQHF
TRBJ2-2 14 . few TRBV7-6 TGTGCCAGCAGCCTAGTTCGGAATCAAGGGGAGCTGTTTTTT CASSLVRNQGELFF
TRBJ2-7 12 . few TRBV12-3/TRBV12-4 TGTGCCAGCAGTCCCAGAGATTACGAGCAGTACTTC CASSPRDYEQYF
TRBJ2-3 15 . many TRBV9 TGTGCCAGCAGTGAGCCCGGACCGGACTTAGATACGCAGTATTTT CASSEPGPDLDTQYF
TRBJ2-1 13 . few TRBV2 TGTGCCAGCAGTGAAGACAGAGACAATGAGCAGTTCTTC CASSEDRDNEQFF
TRBJ2-7 15 TRBD2 . TRBV7-2 TGTGCCAGCAGCTTAGGGGCTAGCGGGAGTTACGAGCAGTACTTC CASSLGASGSYEQYF
TRBJ1-1 14 . many TRBV7-8 TGTGCCAGCAGCTTGCATGGAGGAAGCAGTGAAGCTTTCTTT CASSLHGGSSEAFF
TRBJ2-1 12 . many TRBV10-2 TGCGCCAGCAGTGACCTCTCCAATGAGCAGTTCTTC CASSDLSNEQFF
TRBJ2-2 13 . . TRBV10-3 TGTGCCATCAGTAGTGCGGCGTCCGGGGAGCTGTTTTTT CAISSAASGELFF
TRBJ2-3 15 TRBD1 . TRBV4-1 TGCGCCAGCAGCCAACTACCGGGACAGGGAGGTACGCAGTATTTT CASSQLPGQGGTQYF
TRBJ2-7 16 TRBD1 few TRBV20-1 TGCAGTGCTAGAGATCTGGGCAGGGGGCCGACCTACGAGCAGTACTTC CSARDLGRGPTYEQYF
TRBJ2-7 14 . . TRBV27 TGTGCCAGCAGAGTTTACTCGGGAGCCTACGAGCAGTACTTC CASRVYSGAYEQYF
TRBJ2-3 18 . many TRBV2 TGTGCCAGCAGCGGGAACGTCGGGGACCCGTTTAGCACAGATACGCAGTATTTT CASSGNVGDPFSTDTQYF
TRBJ2-7 17 TRBD2 few TRBV3-1 TGTGCCAGCAGTCCCGGACTAGCGGGAGGTTTCTCCTACGAGCAGTACTTC CASSPGLAGGFSYEQYF
TRBJ2-3 15 . . TRBV7-2 TGTGCCCGCCGCCCCGGGTTCGGCGGCACAGATACGCAGTATTTT CARRPGFGGTDTQYF
TRBJ2-7 15 TRBD1 many TRBV5-1 TGCGCCAGCAGCTTGGTGACAGGGCCCTCCTACGAGCAGTACTTC CASSLVTGPSYEQYF
TRBJ1-2 15 TRBD1 few TRBV27 TGTGCCAGCAGTTACAGGGGGCAGGGTAACTATGGCTACACCTTC CASSYRGQGNYGYTF
TRBJ2-7 17 TRBD1 few TRBV19 TGTGCCAGTAGTATGTCCTCCCAACGACAGGGCCTCTACGAGCAGTACTTC CASSMSSQRQGLYEQYF
TRBJ2-7 14 . many TRBV7-2 TGTGCCAGCAGCTACCGGGACGGGCGCTACGAGCAGTACTTC CASSYRDGRYEQYF
TRBJ1-1 13 . many TRBV29-1 TGCAGCGTTGAAGATGGGAGGAACACTGAAGCTTTCTTT CSVEDGRNTEAFF
TRBJ2-3 17 . many TRBV5-1 TGCGCCAGCAGCCCGGAGGGGGCCCTCCCCCTCACAGATACGCAGTATTTT CASSPEGALPLTDTQYF
TRBJ1-1 11 . many TRBV6-2/TRBV6-3 TGTGCCACCGGGCGCCGGCTGGAAGCTTTCTTT CATGRRLEAFF
TRBJ1-2 12 . many TRBV29-1 TGCAGCGGCTACGCAGGGGAATACGGCTACACCTTC CSGYAGEYGYTF
TRBJ2-7 15 TRBD2 . TRBV27 TGTGCCAGCAGTGTTCAGAGCGGGAACTCCTACGAGCAGTACTTC CASSVQSGNSYEQYF
TRBJ2-3 12 . many TRBV29-1 TGCAGCGGAGTTACAAGCACAGATACGCAGTATTTT CSGVTSTDTQYF
TRBJ2-3 16 TRBD2 many TRBV9 TGTGCCAGCAGCGTAGCCGGGGGGGAGCGGGCAGATACGCAGTATTTT CASSVAGGERADTQYF
TRBJ2-1 13 . . TRBV27 TGTGCCAGCAGCTACGGGACCAATAATGAGCAGTTCTTC CASSYGTNNEQFF
TRBJ1-5 13 . few TRBV13 TGTGCCAGCAGCAGGGGTGGCAATCAGCCCCAGCATTTT CASSRGGNQPQHF
TRBJ2-4 14 TRBD1 . TRBV7-9 TGTGCCAGCAGCCTGACAGGGTCTCTGGGCGTTCGGTACTTC CASSLTGSLGVRYF
TRBJ2-2 15 TRBD2 many TRBV20-1 TGCAGTGCTAGAGGGCTAGCGGGAGGAGCCGGGGAGCTGTTTTTT CSARGLAGGAGELFF
TRBJ2-1 15 . . TRBV4-3 TGCGCCAGCAGCCAAGACCCAGGAAGCTACAATGAGCAGTTCTTC CASSQDPGSYNEQFF
TRBJ2-7 15 . many TRBV11-2 TGTGCCAGCAGCTCCCTCAGGACGGCAGCGGGCGAGCAGTACTTC CASSSLRTAAGEQYF
TRBJ1-3 14 TRBD1 many TRBV7-9 TGTGCCAGCAGCTCTGGGGACAGCGGAAACACCATATATTTT CASSSGDSGNTIYF
TRBJ2-1 13 . . TRBV7-3 TGTGCCAGCAGCTTAGGCGTGGTGAATGAGCAGTTCTTC CASSLGVVNEQFF
TRBJ1-3 14 . . TRBV11-2 TGTGCCAGCAGCTCCTCAGGGGCTGGAAACACCATATATTTT CASSSSGAGNTIYF
TRBJ2-2 17 TRBD1 many TRBV2 TGTGCCAGCAGTGAATGGACAGGGGGCTTGTACACCGGGGAGCTGTTTTTT CASSEWTGGLYTGELFF
TRBJ2-4 12 TRBD1 many TRBV12-3/TRBV12-4 TGTGCCAGCAGCTCCCAAAGGGGGCTTCAGTACTTC CASSSQRGLQYF
TRBJ2-3 13 . many TRBV27 TGTGCCAGCATCTCCCAGCTTGGAGATACGCAGTATTTT CASISQLGDTQYF
TRBJ2-7 15 TRBD1 few TRBV15 TGTGCCACCAGCAGAGGTCTGGGGACAGGTTACGAGCAGTACTTC CATSRGLGTGYEQYF
TRBJ1-1 15 TRBD1 many TRBV4-1 TGCGCCAGCAGAGAGGACAGGGCGTTTGACACTGAAGCTTTCTTT CASREDRAFDTEAFF
TRBJ2-1 17 . many TRBV5-3 TGTGCCAGAAGCTTGCGCGAACCTGAGGGCCTCTACAATGAGCAGTTCTTC CARSLREPEGLYNEQFF
TRBJ2-7 15 TRBD2 many TRBV3-1 TGTGCCAGCAGCCACCTGCTGGCGGGAGCAGGGGAGCAGTACTTC CASSHLLAGAGEQYF
TRBJ2-7 10 . . TRBV27 TGTGCCAGCAGGATCCACGAGCAGTACTTC CASRIHEQYF
TRBJ2-3 16 . . TRBV27 TGTGCCAGCAGCCAGAAGGGTGGAATTTTTCGCGATACGCAGTATTTT CASSQKGGIFRDTQYF
TRBJ1-1 16 TRBD1 many TRBV5-6 TGTGCCAGCAGCGGAAGGACAGGGGGCATGAACACTGAAGCTTTCTTT CASSGRTGGMNTEAFF
TRBJ2-1 16 TRBD2 . TRBV25-1 TGTGCCAGCAGTGAATATGGGGGGGGGATCTACAATGAGCAGTTCTTC CASSEYGGGIYNEQFF
TRBJ2-7 12 . . TRBV19 TGTGCCGATAGTACCCCGGGGGCCGAGCAGTACTTC CADSTPGAEQYF
TRBJ2-3 13 . many TRBV6-2/TRBV6-3 TGTGCCAGCAGTTACTCCGCGGGGGATACGCAGTATTTT CASSYSAGDTQYF
TRBJ2-7 14 TRBD2 many TRBV20-1 TGCAGTGCTAGAGGATCGCGGGAGTACTACGAGCAGTACTTC CSARGSREYYEQYF
TRBJ1-1 14 . many TRBV6-2/TRBV6-3 TGTGCCAGCAGTTATTCACCGCCGAACACTGAAGCTTTCTTT CASSYSPPNTEAFF
TRBJ1-1 15 . few TRBV19 TGTGCCAGTAGTCATCAGGGGACGTTGAACACTGAAGCTTTCTTT CASSHQGTLNTEAFF
TRBJ1-2 14 TRBD1 . TRBV11-2 TGTGCCAGCACGGCCCCGGGACAGGGAGGTGGCTACACCTTC CASTAPGQGGGYTF